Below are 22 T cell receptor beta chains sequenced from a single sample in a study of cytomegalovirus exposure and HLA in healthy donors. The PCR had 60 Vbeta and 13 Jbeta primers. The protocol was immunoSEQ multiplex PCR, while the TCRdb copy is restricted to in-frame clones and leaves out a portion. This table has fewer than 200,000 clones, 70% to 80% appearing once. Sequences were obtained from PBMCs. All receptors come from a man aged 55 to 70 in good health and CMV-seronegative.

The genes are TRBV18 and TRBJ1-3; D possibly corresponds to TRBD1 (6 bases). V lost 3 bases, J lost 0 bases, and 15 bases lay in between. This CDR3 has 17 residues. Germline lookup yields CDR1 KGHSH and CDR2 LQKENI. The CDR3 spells CASSPQGPQSSGNTIYF. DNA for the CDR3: TGTGCCAGCTCACCGCAGGGGCCCCAGAGCTCTGGAAACACCATATATTTT.

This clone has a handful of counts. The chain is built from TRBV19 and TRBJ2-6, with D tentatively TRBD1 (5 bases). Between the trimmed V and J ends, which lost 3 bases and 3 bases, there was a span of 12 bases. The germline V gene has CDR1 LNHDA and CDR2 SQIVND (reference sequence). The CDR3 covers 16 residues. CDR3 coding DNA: TGTGCCAGTAGTATTCAGTTGCAGGGTGGGGCCAACGTCCTGACTTTC. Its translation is CASSIQLQGGANVLTF.

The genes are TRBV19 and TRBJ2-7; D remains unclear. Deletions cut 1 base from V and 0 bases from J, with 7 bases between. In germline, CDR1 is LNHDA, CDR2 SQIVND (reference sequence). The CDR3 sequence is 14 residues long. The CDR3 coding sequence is TGTGCCAGTAGTATAGGCCAGGTCTCCTACGAGCAGTACTTC. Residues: CASSIGQVSYEQYF. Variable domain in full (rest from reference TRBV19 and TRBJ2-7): DGGITQSPKYLFRKEGQNVTLSCEQNLNHDAMYWYRQDPGQGLRLIYYSQIVNDFQKGDIAEGYSVSREKKESFPLTVTSAQKNPTAFYLCASSIGQVSYEQYFGPGTRLTVT.

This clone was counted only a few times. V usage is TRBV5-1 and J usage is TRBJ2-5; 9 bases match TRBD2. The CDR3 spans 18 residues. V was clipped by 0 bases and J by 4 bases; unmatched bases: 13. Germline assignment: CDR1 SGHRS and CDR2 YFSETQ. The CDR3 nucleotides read TGCGCCAGCAGCTTGGCCGGAGGCGGGGGGGCCTCCTCAGAGACCCAGTACTTC. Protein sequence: CASSLAGGGGASSETQYF.

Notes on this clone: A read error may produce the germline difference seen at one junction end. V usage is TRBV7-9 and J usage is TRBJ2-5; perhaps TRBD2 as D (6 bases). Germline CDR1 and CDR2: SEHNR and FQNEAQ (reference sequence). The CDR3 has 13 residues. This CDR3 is CSSSPTSRETQYF. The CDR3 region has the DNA TGTTCCAGCAGCCCGACTAGTCGGGAGACCCAGTACTTC.

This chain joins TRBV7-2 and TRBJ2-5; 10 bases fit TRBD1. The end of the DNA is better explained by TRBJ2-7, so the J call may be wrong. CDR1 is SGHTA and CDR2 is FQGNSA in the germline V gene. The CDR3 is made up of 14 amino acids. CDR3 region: CASTWTGGTYEQYF. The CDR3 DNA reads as TGTGCCAGCACCTGGACAGGGGGTACCTACGAGCAGTACTTC.

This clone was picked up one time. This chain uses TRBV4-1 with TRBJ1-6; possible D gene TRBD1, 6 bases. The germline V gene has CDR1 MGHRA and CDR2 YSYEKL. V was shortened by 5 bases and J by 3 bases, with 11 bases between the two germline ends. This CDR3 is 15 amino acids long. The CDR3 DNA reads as TGCGCCAGCAGCGGGACAACCCTCTATAATTCACCCCTCCACTTT. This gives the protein CASSGTTLYNSPLHF.

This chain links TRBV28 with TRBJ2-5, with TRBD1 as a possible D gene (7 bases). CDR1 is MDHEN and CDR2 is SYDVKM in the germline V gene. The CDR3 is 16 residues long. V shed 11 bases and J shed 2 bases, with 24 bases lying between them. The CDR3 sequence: CAGGGGAGGLQETQYF. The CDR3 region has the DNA TGTGCCGGCGGAGGAGGGGCAGGGGGTTTACAAGAGACCCAGTACTTC.

The CDR3 protein is CASSLWGQGFVETQYF. CDR3 in DNA: TGTGCCAGCAGCTTGTGGGGACAGGGTTTCGTTGAGACCCAGTACTTC. The chain uses TRBV11-1 and TRBJ2-5, with 9 bases aligning to TRBD1. This CDR3 spans 16 amino acids. Losses at the gene ends were 3 bases for V and 5 bases for J; bases not matched to a gene: 10. Germline CDR1 reads SGHAT; CDR2 reads FQDESV (reference sequence).

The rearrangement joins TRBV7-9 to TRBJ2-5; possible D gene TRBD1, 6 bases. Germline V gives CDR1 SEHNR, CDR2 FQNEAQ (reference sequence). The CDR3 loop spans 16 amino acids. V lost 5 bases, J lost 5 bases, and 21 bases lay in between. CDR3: CASSPGNRVLEETQYF. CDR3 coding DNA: TGTGCCAGCAGCCCTGGGAACAGGGTCCTCGAGGAGACCCAGTACTTC.

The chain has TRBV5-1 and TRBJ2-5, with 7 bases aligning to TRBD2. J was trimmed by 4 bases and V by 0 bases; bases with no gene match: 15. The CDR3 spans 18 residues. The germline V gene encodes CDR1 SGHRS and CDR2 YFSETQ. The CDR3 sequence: CASSLERGATERGETQYF. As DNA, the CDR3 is TGCGCCAGCAGCTTGGAGCGGGGCGCGACAGAGAGGGGAGAGACCCAGTACTTC.

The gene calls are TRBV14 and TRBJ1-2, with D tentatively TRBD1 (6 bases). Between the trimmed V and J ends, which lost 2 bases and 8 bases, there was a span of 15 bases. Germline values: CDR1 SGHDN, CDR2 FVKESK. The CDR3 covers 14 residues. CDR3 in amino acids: CASSQSRTAGGYTF. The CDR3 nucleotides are TGTGCCAGCAGCCAATCGCGGACAGCCGGCGGCTACACCTTC. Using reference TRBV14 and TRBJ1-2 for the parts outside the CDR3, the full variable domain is EAGVTQFPSHSVIEKGQTVTLRCDPISGHDNLYWYRRVMGKEIKFLLHFVKESKQDESGMPNNRFLAERTGGTYSTLKVQPAELEDSGVYFCASSQSRTAGGYTFGSGTRLTVV.

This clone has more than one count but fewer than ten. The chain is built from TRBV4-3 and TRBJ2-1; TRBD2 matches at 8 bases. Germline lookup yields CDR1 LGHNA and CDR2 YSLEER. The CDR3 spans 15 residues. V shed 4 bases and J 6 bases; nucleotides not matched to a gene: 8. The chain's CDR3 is CASSRESGGPNEQFF. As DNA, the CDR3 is TGCGCCAGCAGCCGAGAGAGCGGGGGCCCCAATGAGCAGTTCTTC.

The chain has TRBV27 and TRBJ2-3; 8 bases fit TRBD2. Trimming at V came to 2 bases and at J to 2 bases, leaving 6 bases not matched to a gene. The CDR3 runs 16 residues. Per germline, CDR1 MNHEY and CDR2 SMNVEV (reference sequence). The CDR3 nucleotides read TGTGCCAGCAGTTTAATGGGCGGGGGGCCCACAGATACGCAGTATTTT. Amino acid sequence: CASSLMGGGPTDTQYF.

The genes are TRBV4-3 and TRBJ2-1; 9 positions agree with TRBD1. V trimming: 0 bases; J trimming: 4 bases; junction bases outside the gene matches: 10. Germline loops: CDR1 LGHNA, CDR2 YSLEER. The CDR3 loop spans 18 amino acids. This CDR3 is CASSQESIGQGLYNEQFF. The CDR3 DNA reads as TGCGCCAGCAGCCAAGAATCCATAGGACAGGGGTTGTACAATGAGCAGTTCTTC.

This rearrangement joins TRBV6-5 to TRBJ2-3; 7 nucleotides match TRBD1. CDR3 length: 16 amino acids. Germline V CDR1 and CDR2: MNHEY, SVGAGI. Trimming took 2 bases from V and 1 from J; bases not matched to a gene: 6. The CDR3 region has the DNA TGTGCCAGCAGTTACGGGGGACAGATGGGCACAGATACGCAGTATTTT. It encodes CASSYGGQMGTDTQYF.

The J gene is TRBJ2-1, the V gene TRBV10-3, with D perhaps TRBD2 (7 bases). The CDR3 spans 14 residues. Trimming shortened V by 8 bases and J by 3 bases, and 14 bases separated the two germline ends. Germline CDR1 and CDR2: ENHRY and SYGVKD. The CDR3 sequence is CAIGAGALYNEQFF. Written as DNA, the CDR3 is TGTGCCATCGGGGCGGGGGCCCTCTACAATGAGCAGTTCTTC.

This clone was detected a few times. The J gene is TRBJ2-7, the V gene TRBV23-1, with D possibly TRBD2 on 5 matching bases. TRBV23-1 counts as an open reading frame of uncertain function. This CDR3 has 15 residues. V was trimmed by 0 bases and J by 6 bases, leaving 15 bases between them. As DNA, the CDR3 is TGCGCCAGCAGTCAATCTGGACGGGGTCTCGGCGAGCAGTACTTC. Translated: CASSQSGRGLGEQYF.

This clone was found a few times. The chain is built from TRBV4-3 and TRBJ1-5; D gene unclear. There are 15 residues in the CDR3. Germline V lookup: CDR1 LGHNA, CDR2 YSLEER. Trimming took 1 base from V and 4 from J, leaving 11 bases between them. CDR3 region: CASSQVASANQPQHF. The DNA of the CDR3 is TGCGCCAGCAGCCAAGTGGCCAGCGCAAATCAGCCCCAGCATTTT.

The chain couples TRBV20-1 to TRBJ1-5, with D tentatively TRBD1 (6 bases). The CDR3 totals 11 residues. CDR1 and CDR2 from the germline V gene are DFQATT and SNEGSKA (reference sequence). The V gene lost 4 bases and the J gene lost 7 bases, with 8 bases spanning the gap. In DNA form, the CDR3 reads TGCAGTGCTAAAGGGGGACAGCCCCAGCATTTT. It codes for CSAKGGQPQHF.

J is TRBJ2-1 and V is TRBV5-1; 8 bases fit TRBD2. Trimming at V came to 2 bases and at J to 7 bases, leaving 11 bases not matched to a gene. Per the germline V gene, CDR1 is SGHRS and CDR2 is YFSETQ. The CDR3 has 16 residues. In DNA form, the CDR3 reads TGCGCCAGCAGCTTTGGCTTTACGGGGGGGGCAAATGAGCAGTTCTTC. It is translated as CASSFGFTGGANEQFF.

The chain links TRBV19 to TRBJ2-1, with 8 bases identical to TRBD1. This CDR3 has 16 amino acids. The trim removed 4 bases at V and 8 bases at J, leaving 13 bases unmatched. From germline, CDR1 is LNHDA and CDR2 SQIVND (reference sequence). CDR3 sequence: CASSNPPGQVKDEQFF. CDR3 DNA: TGTGCCAGTAGTAACCCACCGGGACAGGTGAAGGATGAGCAGTTCTTC.